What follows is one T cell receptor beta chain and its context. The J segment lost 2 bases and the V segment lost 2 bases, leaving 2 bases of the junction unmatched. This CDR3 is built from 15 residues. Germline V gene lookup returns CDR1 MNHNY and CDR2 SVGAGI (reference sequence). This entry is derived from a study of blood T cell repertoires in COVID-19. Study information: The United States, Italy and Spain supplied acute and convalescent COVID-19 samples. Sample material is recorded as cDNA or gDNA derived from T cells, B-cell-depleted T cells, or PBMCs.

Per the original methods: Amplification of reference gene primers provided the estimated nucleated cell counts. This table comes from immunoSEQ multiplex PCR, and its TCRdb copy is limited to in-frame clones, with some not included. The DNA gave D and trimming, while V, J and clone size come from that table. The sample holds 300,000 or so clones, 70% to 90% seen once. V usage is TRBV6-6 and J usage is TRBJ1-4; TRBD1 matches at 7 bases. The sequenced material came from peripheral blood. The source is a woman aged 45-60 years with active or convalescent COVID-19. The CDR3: CASSYQGQTNEKLFF. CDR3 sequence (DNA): TGTGCCAGCAGTTACCAGGGACAGACTAATGAAAAACTGTTTTTT.